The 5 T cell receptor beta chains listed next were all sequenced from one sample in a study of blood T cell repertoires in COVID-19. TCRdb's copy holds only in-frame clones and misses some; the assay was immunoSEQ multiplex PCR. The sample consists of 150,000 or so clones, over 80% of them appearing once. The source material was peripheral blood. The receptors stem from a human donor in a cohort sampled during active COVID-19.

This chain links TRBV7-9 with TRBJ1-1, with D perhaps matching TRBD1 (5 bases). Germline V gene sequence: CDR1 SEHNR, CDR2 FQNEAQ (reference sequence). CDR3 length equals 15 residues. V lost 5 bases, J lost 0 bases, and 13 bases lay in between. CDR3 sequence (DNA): TGTGCCAGCAGCCAACTTGGGGGGGTGAACACTGAAGCTTTCTTT. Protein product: CASSQLGGVNTEAFF.

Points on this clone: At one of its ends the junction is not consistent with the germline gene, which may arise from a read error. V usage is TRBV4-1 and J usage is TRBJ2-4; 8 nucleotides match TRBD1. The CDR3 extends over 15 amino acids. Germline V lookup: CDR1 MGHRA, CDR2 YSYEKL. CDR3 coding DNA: TGCCCCAGCAGCCGGCAGGGGGCGGGCAAAAACATTCAGTACTTC. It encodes CPSSRQGAGKNIQYF.

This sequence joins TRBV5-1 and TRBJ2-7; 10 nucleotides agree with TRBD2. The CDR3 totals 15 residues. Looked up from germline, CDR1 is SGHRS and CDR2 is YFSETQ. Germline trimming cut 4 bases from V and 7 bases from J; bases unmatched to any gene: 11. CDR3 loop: CASSPPSGGFPEQYF. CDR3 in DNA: TGCGCCAGCAGCCCCCCTAGCGGGGGATTCCCAGAGCAGTACTTC. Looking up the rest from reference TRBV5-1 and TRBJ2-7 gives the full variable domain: KAGVTQTPRYLIKTRGQQVTLSCSPISGHRSVSWYQQTPGQGLQFLFEYFSETQRNKGNFPGRFSGRQFSNSRSEMNVSTLELGDSALYLCASSPPSGGFPEQYFGPGTRLTVT.

CDR3 nucleotides: TGTGCCAGCAGGACTGGGGGGGTCGCTGAAGCTTTCTTT. Its translation: CASRTGGVAEAFF. The chain joins TRBV11-1 to TRBJ1-1; a weak D match, TRBD1 (5 bases). Germline loops: CDR1 SGHAT, CDR2 FQDESV (reference sequence). V lost 6 bases, J lost 6 bases, and 14 bases lay in between. The CDR3 length is 13 residues.

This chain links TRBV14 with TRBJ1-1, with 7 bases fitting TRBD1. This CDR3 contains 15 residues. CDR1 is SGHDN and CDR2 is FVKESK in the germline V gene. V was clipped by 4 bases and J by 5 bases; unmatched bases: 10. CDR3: CASSPFLPGGTEAFF. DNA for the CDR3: TGTGCCAGCAGCCCTTTTTTACCAGGGGGGACTGAAGCTTTCTTT. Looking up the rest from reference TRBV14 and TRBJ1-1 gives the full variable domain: EAGVTQFPSHSVIEKGQTVTLRCDPISGHDNLYWYRRVMGKEIKFLLHFVKESKQDESGMPNNRFLAERTGGTYSTLKVQPAELEDSGVYFCASSPFLPGGTEAFFGQGTRLTVV.